There are a few counts of the clone carrying this T cell receptor beta chain. The antigen remains undetermined. Trimming removed 1 base at V and 7 bases at J, with 8 bases between. Per germline, CDR1 PRHDT and CDR2 FYEKMQ (reference sequence). CDR3 length equals 13 residues. The sample originates from a study of blood T cells in healthy people across ages. Study outcomes and limitations: Strong correlation was found linking TCR beta diversity to naive T cell percentage. In long-lived donors, naive CD4+ cell counts and diversity exceeded those of aged donors.

The authors ran a second PCR of roughly 7 to 11 cycles using a sample-barcoded 5' primer and a J-beta primer mix. The yield of each sample was at least 3 million CDR3-containing paired-end reads. From the 5' RACE reads, TCRdb called clonotypes with MiXCR, one entry per CDR3 protein. The table has 1.5 million or so distinct CDR3 sequences, 35% to 45% seen once. This rearrangement joins TRBV13 to TRBJ2-1, with D maybe TRBD2 (5 bases). Sequencing was performed on blood. The sequence derives from a woman between 18 and 29 years old in good health. The CDR3 DNA reads TGTGCCAGCAGCTTAGTCGGACTGAATGAGCAGTTCTTC. Translation: CASSLVGLNEQFF.